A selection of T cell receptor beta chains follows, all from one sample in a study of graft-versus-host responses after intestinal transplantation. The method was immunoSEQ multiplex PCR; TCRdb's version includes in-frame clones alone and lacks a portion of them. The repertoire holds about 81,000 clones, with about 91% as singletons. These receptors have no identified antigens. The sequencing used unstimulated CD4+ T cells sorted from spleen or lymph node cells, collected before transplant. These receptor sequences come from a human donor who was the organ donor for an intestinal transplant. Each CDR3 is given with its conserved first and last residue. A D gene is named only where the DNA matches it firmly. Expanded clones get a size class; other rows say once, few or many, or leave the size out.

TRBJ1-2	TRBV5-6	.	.	CASSPEFITGPYGYTF	TGTGCCAGCAGCCCCGAATTCATAACAGGTCCCTATGGCTACACCTTC
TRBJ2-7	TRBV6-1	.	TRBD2	CASALAGASYEQYF	TGTGCCAGCGCTTTAGCGGGGGCCTCCTACGAGCAGTACTTC
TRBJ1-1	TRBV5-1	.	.	CASSLALGGAEAFF	TGCGCCAGCAGCTTGGCTCTGGGGGGGGCTGAAGCTTTCTTT
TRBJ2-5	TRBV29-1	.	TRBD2	CSVNMGLARETQYF	TGCAGCGTTAATATGGGACTAGCCCGAGAGACCCAGTACTTC
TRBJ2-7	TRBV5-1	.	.	CASSLDSPYYEQYF	TGCGCCAGCAGCTTGGACAGTCCATACTACGAGCAGTACTTC
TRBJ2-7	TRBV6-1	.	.	CASIEPGLSYEQYF	TGTGCCAGCATAGAGCCAGGACTCTCCTACGAGCAGTACTTC
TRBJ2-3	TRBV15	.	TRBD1	CATSTRQGATDTQYF	TGTGCCACCAGCACCCGACAGGGGGCCACAGATACGCAGTATTTT
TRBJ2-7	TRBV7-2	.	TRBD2	CASRRAGGPDEQYF	TGTGCCAGCAGGAGAGCGGGAGGGCCGGACGAGCAGTACTTC
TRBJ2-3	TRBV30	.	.	CAWSARTRGSGAQYF	TGTGCCTGGAGTGCCAGGACTAGGGGGTCAGGGGCGCAGTATTTT
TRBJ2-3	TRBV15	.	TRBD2	CATSRGLAGADTQYF	TGTGCCACCAGCAGAGGACTAGCGGGAGCAGATACGCAGTATTTT
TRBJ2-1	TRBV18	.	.	CASSPSSYNEQFF	TGTGCCAGCTCACCGAGCTCCTACAATGAGCAGTTCTTC
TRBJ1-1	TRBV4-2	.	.	CASSHPKTVNTEAFF	TGTGCCAGCAGCCACCCAAAGACAGTGAACACTGAAGCTTTCTTT
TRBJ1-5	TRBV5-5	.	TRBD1	CASSWGQGAGQPQHF	TGTGCCAGCAGCTGGGGACAGGGGGCCGGACAGCCCCAGCATTTT
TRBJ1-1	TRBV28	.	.	CASSLARNTGTEAFF	TGTGCCAGCAGTTTGGCGAGGAACACCGGAACTGAAGCTTTCTTT
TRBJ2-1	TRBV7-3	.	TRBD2	CASSPGTSRNNEQFF	TGTGCCAGCAGCCCGGGGACTAGCAGGAACAATGAGCAGTTCTTC
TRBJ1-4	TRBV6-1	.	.	CASSEPGSSEKLFF	TGTGCCAGCAGTGAACCCGGGAGTAGTGAAAAACTGTTTTTT
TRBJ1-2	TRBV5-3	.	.	CARSLDRTNYGYTF	TGTGCCAGAAGCTTAGACAGAACTAACTATGGCTACACCTTC
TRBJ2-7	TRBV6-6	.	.	CASSYQGYSYEQYF	TGTGCCAGCAGTTATCAGGGTTACTCCTACGAGCAGTACTTC
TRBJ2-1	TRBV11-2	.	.	CASSASIRSGPRYNEQFF	TGTGCCAGCAGCGCTTCAATCAGATCTGGTCCACGCTACAATGAGCAGTTCTTC
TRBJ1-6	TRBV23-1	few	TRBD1	CASSLQFRDRANSPLHF	TGCGCCAGCAGTCTCCAATTCCGGGACAGGGCCAATTCACCCCTCCACTTT
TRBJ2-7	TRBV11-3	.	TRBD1	CASSSRRDRAFYEQYF	TGTGCCAGCAGCTCCCGTCGGGACAGGGCTTTCTACGAGCAGTACTTC
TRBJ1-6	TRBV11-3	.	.	CASSLVTGLNSPLHF	TGTGCCAGCAGCTTAGTTACAGGGTTAAATTCACCCCTCCACTTT
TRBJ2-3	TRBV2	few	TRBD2	CASSARLAGDFSTDTQYF	TGTGCCAGCAGTGCGAGACTAGCGGGAGACTTTAGCACAGATACGCAGTATTTT
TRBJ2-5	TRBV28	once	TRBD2	CASSSLSAGGSTQYF	TGTGCCAGCAGTTCCCTCTCCGCGGGAGGATCGACCCAGTACTTC
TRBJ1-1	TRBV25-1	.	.	CASSDFKGEHTEAFF	TGTGCCAGCAGTGATTTCAAGGGGGAGCACACTGAAGCTTTCTTT
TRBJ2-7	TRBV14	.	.	CASSQRRGPYEQYF	TGTGCCAGCAGCCAAAGGCGGGGCCCTTACGAGCAGTACTTC
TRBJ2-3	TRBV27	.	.	CASSSYSTDTQYF	TGTGCCAGCAGTTCCTACAGCACAGATACGCAGTATTTT
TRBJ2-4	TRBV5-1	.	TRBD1	CASSLGQMDIQYF	TGCGCCAGCAGCCTGGGACAGATGGACATTCAGTACTTC
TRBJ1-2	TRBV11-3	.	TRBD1	CASSLWTGAHHGYTF	TGTGCCAGCAGCCTCTGGACAGGGGCGCATCATGGCTACACCTTC
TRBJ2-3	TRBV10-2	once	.	CASGGSVFGDTQYF	TGCGCCAGCGGGGGGTCTGTTTTCGGCGATACGCAGTATTTT
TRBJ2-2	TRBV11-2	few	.	CASSLGLANTGELFF	TGTGCCAGCAGCCTAGGACTGGCTAACACCGGGGAGCTGTTTTTT
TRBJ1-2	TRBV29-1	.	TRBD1	CSVENRGGPPYGYTF	TGCAGCGTGGAAAACAGGGGGGGACCTCCATATGGCTACACCTTC
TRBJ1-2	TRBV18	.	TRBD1	CASSPIDRAYGYTF	TGTGCCAGCTCACCAATCGACAGGGCCTATGGCTACACCTTC
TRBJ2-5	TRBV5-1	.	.	CASSPGETQYF	TGCGCCAGCAGCCCCGGAGAGACCCAGTACTTC
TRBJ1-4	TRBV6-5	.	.	CASSRGGESGKLFF	TGTGCCAGCAGTCGGGGGGGTGAATCAGGAAAACTGTTTTTT
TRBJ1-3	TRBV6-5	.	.	CASSSRQISGNTIYF	TGTGCCAGCAGTTCTCGACAGATCTCTGGAAACACCATATATTTT
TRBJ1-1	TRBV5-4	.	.	CASSQRSGNTEAFF	TGTGCCAGCAGCCAAAGGTCAGGGAACACTGAAGCTTTCTTT
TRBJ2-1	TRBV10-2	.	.	CASSSLGDNEQFF	TGCGCCAGCAGTTCTTTAGGGGACAATGAGCAGTTCTTC
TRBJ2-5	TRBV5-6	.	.	CASSFTGETQQETQYF	TGTGCCAGCAGCTTCACGGGGGAAACGCAACAAGAGACCCAGTACTTC
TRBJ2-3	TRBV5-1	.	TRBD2	CASSLAISGRARDTQYF	TGCGCCAGCAGCTTGGCGATTAGCGGGAGGGCCAGAGATACGCAGTATTTT
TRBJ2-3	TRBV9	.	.	CASSVERGDTQYF	TGTGCCAGCAGCGTAGAACGCGGGGATACGCAGTATTTT
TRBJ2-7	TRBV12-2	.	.	CASRLVRGSHEQYF	TGTGCAAGTCGCTTAGTCCGGGGATCCCACGAGCAGTACTTC
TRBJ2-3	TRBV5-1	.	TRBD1	CASKTGRGVTDTQYF	TGCGCCAGCAAGACAGGGCGAGGGGTCACAGATACGCAGTATTTT